The 8 T cell receptor beta chains below all came from one sample that was sequenced in a study of immune evolution from preneoplasia to lung adenocarcinoma. Libraries were prepared by immunoSEQ multiplex PCR; TCRdb keeps only in-frame clonotypes and omits some of them. Seen here are roughly 4,700 clones, about 90% observed once, and the top ten hold approximately 2.1%. The sequenced sample was FFPE atypical adenomatous hyperplasia tissue from the lung. Subset specified: atypical adenomatous hyperplasia (AAH), lung preneoplasia. All receptors come from a person between 65 and 79 years old with lung adenocarcinoma.

This chain uses TRBV2 with TRBJ2-5; D remains ambiguous. This CDR3 spans 13 amino acids. CDR1 is SNHLY and CDR2 is FYNNEI in the germline V gene. The V end was cut by 8 bases, the J end by 7 bases, with 17 bases between. CDR3 in DNA: TGTGCCAGCCTATCGTTGGGGTCAGCGACCCAGTACTTC. Protein product: CASLSLGSATQYF.

This chain joins TRBV18 and TRBJ2-1; no definite D call. CDR3 length: 14 amino acids. Germline CDR1 is KGHSH and CDR2 is LQKENI. V lost 0 bases and J lost 9, with 12 bases in between. CDR3 DNA: TGTGCCAGCTCACCACCGAGGCAGAATGGTGAGCAGTTCTTC. This sequence encodes CASSPPRQNGEQFF.

This clone has a single count. CDR3 amino acids: CASSLPQGRWEQYF. The CDR3 coding sequence is TGTGCCAGCAGTTTGCCCCAGGGGCGATGGGAGCAGTACTTC. The genes are TRBV28 and TRBJ2-7, with a tentative D call TRBD1 (6 bases). The V and J ends lost 3 bases and 7 bases respectively, with 16 bases between them. CDR3 length: 14 residues. Germline V gene data show CDR1 as MDHEN and CDR2 as SYDVKM.

The chain employs TRBV5-1 and TRBJ1-5; the match to TRBD1 covers 10 bases. This CDR3 contains 15 residues. Germline-derived CDR1 and CDR2 are SGHRS and YFSETQ. Trimming cost V 0 bases and J 5 bases; bases outside gene matches: 2. This CDR3 is CASSLDGTGDQPQHF. DNA for the CDR3: TGCGCCAGCAGCTTGGACGGGACAGGGGATCAGCCCCAGCATTTT.

The chain recombines TRBV6-5 with TRBJ2-6; D possibly corresponds to TRBD1 (5 bases). Germline values: CDR1 MNHEY, CDR2 SVGAGI. V lost 8 bases and J 3 bases, leaving 14 bases between the germline ends. The CDR3 is made up of 15 amino acids. In DNA form, the CDR3 reads TGTGCCAGCCGACAAGGGGATTTTGGGGCCAACGTCCTGACTTTC. Translated: CASRQGDFGANVLTF.

This rearrangement joins TRBV4-2 to TRBJ1-2; D uncertain. The CDR3 runs to 16 residues. Germline values: CDR1 LGHNA, CDR2 YNFKEQ. Trimming removed 0 bases at V and 0 bases at J, with 11 bases between. The CDR3 sequence is CASSQDEGLANYGYTF. The DNA of the CDR3 is TGTGCCAGCAGCCAAGATGAAGGGTTAGCTAACTATGGCTACACCTTC.

This chain links TRBV25-1 with TRBJ1-1; tentative D call: TRBD1 (6 bases). Germline CDR1 MGHDK, CDR2 SYGVNS. The CDR3 length is 15 residues. Trimming pared 6 bases from V and 8 bases from J, leaving 22 bases between. CDR3 DNA: TGTGCCAGCAGCCCTAGGGGGATCAGACCAAGCGAAGCTTTCTTT. It specifies CASSPRGIRPSEAFF.

This clone appeared a single time. V and J are TRBV28 and TRBJ2-5, with D perhaps matching TRBD1 (6 bases). Between the trimmed V and J ends, which lost 5 bases and 5 bases, there was a span of 15 bases. This CDR3 has 14 residues. From germline, CDR1 is MDHEN and CDR2 SYDVKM. CDR3 sequence (DNA): TGTGCCAGCAGTCCAAGGACAGAATCCGAGACCCAGTACTTC. Protein: CASSPRTESETQYF.